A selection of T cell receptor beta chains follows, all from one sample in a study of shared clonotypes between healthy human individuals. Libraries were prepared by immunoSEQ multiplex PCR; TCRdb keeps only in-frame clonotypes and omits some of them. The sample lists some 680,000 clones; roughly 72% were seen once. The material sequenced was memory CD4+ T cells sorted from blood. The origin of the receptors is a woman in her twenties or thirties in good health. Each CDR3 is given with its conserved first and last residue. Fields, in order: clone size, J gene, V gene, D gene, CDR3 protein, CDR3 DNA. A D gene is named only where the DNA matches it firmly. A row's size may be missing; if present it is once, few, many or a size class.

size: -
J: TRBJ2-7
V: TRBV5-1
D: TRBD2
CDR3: CASSLDSGSYNEQYF
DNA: TGCGCCAGCAGCCTCGATAGCGGGAGCTATAACGAGCAGTACTTC

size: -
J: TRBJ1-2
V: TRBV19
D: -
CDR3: CASSKAGSSKGDGYTF
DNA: TGTGCCAGTAGTAAGGCAGGGAGCTCGAAAGGAGATGGCTACACCTTC

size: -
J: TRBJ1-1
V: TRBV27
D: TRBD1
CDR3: CASSFQGVGTEAFF
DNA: TGTGCCAGCAGTTTCCAGGGGGTGGGCACTGAAGCTTTCTTT

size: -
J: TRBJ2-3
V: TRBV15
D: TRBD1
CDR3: CATSRVLGQGPDTQYF
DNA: TGTGCCACCAGCAGAGTGTTGGGACAGGGTCCAGATACGCAGTATTTT

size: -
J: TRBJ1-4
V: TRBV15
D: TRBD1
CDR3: CATRTGANEKLFF
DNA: TGTGCCACCCGGACAGGGGCTAATGAAAAACTGTTTTTT

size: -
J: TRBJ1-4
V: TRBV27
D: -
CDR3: CASTTRGKGEKLFF
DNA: TGTGCCAGCACTACCCGGGGCAAGGGTGAAAAACTGTTTTTT

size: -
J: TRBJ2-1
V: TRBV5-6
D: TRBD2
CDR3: CASRENGLAGGEQFF
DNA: TGTGCCAGCCGCGAGAACGGACTAGCGGGCGGTGAGCAGTTCTTC

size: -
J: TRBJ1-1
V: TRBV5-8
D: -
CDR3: CASSFQRNQGEAFF
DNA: TGTGCCAGCAGCTTTCAAAGGAACCAGGGGGAAGCTTTCTTT

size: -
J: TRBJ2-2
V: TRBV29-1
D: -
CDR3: CSAGRNTGELFF
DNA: TGCAGCGCAGGGCGGAACACCGGGGAGCTGTTTTTT

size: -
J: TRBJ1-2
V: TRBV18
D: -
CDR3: CASSQGGFDGYTF
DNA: TGTGCCAGCTCACAAGGGGGATTTGATGGCTACACCTTC

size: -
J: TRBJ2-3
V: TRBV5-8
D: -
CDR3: CASSLASGAGDTQYF
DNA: TGTGCCAGCAGCTTGGCCTCGGGGGCGGGAGATACGCAGTATTTT

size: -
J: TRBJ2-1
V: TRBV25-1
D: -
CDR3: CASSEWTVSSYNEQFF
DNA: TGTGCCAGCAGTGAATGGACCGTAAGCTCCTACAATGAGCAGTTCTTC

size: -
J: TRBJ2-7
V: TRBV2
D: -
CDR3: CASSYKNYEQYF
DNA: TGTGCCAGCTCGTACAAAAACTACGAGCAGTACTTC

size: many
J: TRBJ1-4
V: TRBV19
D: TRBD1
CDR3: CASSGRDSLNEKLFF
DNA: TGTGCCAGTAGTGGCCGGGACAGCCTTAATGAAAAACTGTTTTTT

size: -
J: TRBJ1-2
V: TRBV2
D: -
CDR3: CASSEHSGNYGYTF
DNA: TGTGCCAGCAGTGAACATTCGGGGAACTATGGCTACACCTTC

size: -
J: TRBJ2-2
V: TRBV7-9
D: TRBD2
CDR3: CASSLRLAPNTGELFF
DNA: TGTGCCAGCAGCTTAAGACTAGCCCCGAACACCGGGGAGCTGTTTTTT

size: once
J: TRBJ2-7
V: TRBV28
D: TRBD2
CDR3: CASSSRLAEPYEQYF
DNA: TGTGCCAGCAGCTCAAGACTAGCGGAACCCTACGAGCAGTACTTC

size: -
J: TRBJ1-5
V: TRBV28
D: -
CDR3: CASSLSGGQPQHF
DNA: TGTGCCAGCAGTTTAAGCGGGGGCCAGCCCCAGCATTTT

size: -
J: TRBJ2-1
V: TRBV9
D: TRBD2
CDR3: CASSLRLAGYNEQFF
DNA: TGTGCCAGCAGCCTCCGACTAGCGGGGTACAATGAGCAGTTCTTC

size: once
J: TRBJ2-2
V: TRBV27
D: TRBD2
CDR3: CASSSPPTSGSFTGELFF
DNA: TGTGCCAGCAGTTCCCCACCGACTAGCGGGAGCTTCACCGGGGAGCTGTTTTTT

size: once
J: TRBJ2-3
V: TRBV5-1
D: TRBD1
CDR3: CASSLGGEGDTQYF
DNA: TGCGCCAGCAGCCTAGGGGGCGAGGGAGATACGCAGTATTTT

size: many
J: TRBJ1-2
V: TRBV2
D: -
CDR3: CASSEADTNYGYTF
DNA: TGTGCCAGCAGTGAAGCCGACACAAACTATGGCTACACCTTC

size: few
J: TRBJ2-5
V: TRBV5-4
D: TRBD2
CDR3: CASSQAGGPGETQYF
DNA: TGTGCCAGCAGCCAAGCGGGAGGGCCGGGGGAGACCCAGTACTTC

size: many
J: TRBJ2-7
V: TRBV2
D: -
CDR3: CASGGLSLGEQYF
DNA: TGTGCCAGCGGTGGACTTTCCCTGGGGGAGCAGTACTTC

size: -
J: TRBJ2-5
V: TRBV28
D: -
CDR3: CASSLSPGKGQETQYF
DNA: TGTGCCAGCAGTTTATCGCCAGGGAAGGGCCAAGAGACCCAGTACTTC

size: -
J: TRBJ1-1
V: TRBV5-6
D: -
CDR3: CASSFAPNTEAFF
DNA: TGTGCCAGCAGCTTCGCCCCGAACACTGAAGCTTTCTTT

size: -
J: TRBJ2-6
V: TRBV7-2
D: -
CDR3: CASSRDSGANVLTF
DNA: TGTGCCAGCAGTCGGGACTCTGGGGCCAACGTCCTGACTTTC

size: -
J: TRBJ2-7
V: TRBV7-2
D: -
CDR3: CASSHGGIVSEQYF
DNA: TGTGCCAGCAGCCATGGGGGGATAGTATCCGAGCAGTACTTC

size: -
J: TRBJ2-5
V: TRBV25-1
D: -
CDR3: CASSEGQTQETQYF
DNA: TGTGCCAGCAGTGAAGGACAGACCCAAGAGACCCAGTACTTC

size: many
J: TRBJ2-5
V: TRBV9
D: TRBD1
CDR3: CASSVGQGWETQYF
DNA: TGTGCCAGCAGCGTAGGACAGGGATGGGAGACCCAGTACTTC

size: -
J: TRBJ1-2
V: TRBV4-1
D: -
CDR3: CASSQAAGRHGYTF
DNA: TGCGCCAGCAGCCAGGCCGCGGGGCGGCATGGCTACACCTTC

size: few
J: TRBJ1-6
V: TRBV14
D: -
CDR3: CASSQTPGYNSPLHF
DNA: TGTGCCAGCAGCCAAACCCCAGGGTATAATTCACCCCTCCACTTT

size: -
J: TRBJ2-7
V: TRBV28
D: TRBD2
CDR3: CASGLAGAIEQYF
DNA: TGTGCCAGCGGACTAGCGGGAGCTATCGAGCAGTACTTC

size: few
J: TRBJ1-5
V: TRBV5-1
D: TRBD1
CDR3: CASSLAGGNQPQHF
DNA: TGCGCCAGCAGCTTGGCAGGGGGGAATCAGCCCCAGCATTTT

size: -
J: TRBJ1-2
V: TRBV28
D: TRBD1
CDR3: CASSVGTGRGYTF
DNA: TGTGCCAGCAGTGTCGGGACAGGGCGTGGCTACACCTTC

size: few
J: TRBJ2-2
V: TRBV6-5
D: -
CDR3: CASSEQGATGELFF
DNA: TGTGCCAGCAGTGAACAGGGTGCGACCGGGGAGCTGTTTTTT

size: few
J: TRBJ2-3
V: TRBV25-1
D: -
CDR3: CASSEEGVSTDTQYF
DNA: TGTGCCAGCAGTGAAGAGGGGGTTAGCACAGATACGCAGTATTTT

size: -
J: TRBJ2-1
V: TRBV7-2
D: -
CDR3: CASSSGPGEGYEQFF
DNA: TGTGCCAGCAGCTCCGGCCCGGGAGAGGGTTATGAGCAGTTCTTC

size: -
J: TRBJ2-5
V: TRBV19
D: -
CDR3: CASSMFVEETQYF
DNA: TGTGCCAGTAGTATGTTTGTGGAGGAGACCCAGTACTTC

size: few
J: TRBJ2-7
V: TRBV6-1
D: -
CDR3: CASSSSEALEQYF
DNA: TGTGCCAGCAGTTCAAGCGAGGCGCTCGAGCAGTACTTC

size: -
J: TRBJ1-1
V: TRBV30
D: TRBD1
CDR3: CAWQTGPNTEAFF
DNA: TGTGCCTGGCAGACAGGGCCGAACACTGAAGCTTTCTTT

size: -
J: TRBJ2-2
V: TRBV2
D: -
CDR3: CAGGAFPDTGELFF
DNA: TGTGCCGGCGGGGCCTTCCCTGACACCGGGGAGCTGTTTTTT

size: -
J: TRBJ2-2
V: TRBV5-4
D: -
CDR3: CASERAGFTGELFF
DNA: TGTGCCAGCGAAAGAGCAGGGTTCACCGGGGAGCTGTTTTTT

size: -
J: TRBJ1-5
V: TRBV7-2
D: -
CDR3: CASSFGPPGQPQHF
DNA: TGTGCCAGCAGCTTTGGACCTCCGGGCCAGCCCCAGCATTTT

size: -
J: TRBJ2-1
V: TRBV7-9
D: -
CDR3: CASSLPAGGNEQFF
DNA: TGTGCCAGCAGCCTCCCGGCAGGGGGGAATGAGCAGTTCTTC

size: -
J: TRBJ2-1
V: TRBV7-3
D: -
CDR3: CASSLWGSRDNEQFF
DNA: TGTGCCAGCAGCTTATGGGGTAGCAGGGACAATGAGCAGTTCTTC

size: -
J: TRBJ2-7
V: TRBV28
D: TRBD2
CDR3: CASSPSGLAGPQYEQYF
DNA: TGTGCCAGCAGTCCGTCGGGACTAGCGGGACCACAATACGAGCAGTACTTC

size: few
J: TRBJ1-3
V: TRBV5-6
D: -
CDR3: CASSLLTGSGNTIYF
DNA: TGTGCCAGCAGCTTACTAACAGGCTCTGGAAACACCATATATTTT

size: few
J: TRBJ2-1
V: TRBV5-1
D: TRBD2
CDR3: CASSSSSGGYNEQFF
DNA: TGCGCCAGCAGCTCATCTAGCGGGGGCTACAATGAGCAGTTCTTC

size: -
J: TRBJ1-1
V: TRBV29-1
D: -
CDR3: CSVDSGRNTEAFF
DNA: TGCAGCGTTGATTCAGGGCGGAACACTGAAGCTTTCTTT